The 20 T cell receptor beta chains below all came from one sample that was sequenced in a study of blood T cell repertoires in COVID-19. Sequencing used immunoSEQ multiplex PCR; TCRdb keeps in-frame clones, though not all of them. The table includes 220,000 or so clones, about 83% detected once. The sequencing sample was made of PBMCs or T cells enriched from blood (not recorded which). These receptors all come from a woman in her 40s who had recovered from COVID-19.

A note on this clone: The identical CDR3 is also encoded by other nucleotide sequences in the sample. The chain has TRBV12-3 or TRBV12-4 and TRBJ1-5; D is uncertain. The germline V and J ends were trimmed by 3 bases and 6 bases, with 6 bases remaining between them. This CDR3 spans 12 amino acids. The CDR3 bases are TGTGCCAGCAGTTTCAGTTCTCAGCCCCAGCATTTT. The encoded protein is CASSFSSQPQHF.

The V and J genes are TRBV21-1 and TRBJ2-7; no DNA check was done on the table's D call, TRBD2. TRBV21-1 is classified as a pseudogene. This CDR3 spans 13 amino acids. Written as DNA, the CDR3 is TGTGCCAGCGCGGGAAGCCACGGGTGCGAGCAGTACGTC. This codes for CASAGSHGCEQYV.

This clone was counted between two and nine times. The chain carries TRBV24-1 and TRBJ1-2; possibly TRBD1 for D (6 bases). The ends were cut back, 4 bases at V and 5 bases at J, with 16 bases in the middle. Germline CDR1 KGHDR, CDR2 SFDVKD. The CDR3 sequence is 15 residues long. This CDR3 reads CATSDHKGVEYGYTF. The CDR3 nucleotides read TGTGCCACCAGTGACCATAAGGGGGTGGAATATGGCTACACCTTC.

The chain combines TRBV24-1 with TRBJ2-1, with TRBD2 matching 11 bases. The CDR3 sequence is 15 residues long. Germline V gene lookup returns CDR1 KGHDR and CDR2 SFDVKD. Germline trimming cut 6 bases from V and 5 bases from J; bases unmatched to any gene: 5. The CDR3 reads CATSYASGGNNEQFF. CDR3 DNA: TGTGCCACCAGTTATGCTAGCGGGGGGAACAATGAGCAGTTCTTC.

V and J are TRBV18 and TRBJ2-7, with TRBD1 matching 12 bases. V lost 3 bases to trimming and J lost 5 bases; unmatched junction nucleotides: 2. Per the germline V gene, CDR1 is KGHSH and CDR2 is LQKENI. The CDR3 loop spans 14 amino acids. The CDR3 region is CASSPGTGGDEQYV. DNA for the CDR3: TGTGCCAGCTCACCCGGGACAGGGGGCGACGAGCAGTACGTC.

The chain carries TRBV6-5 and TRBJ1-3; 7 nucleotides line up with TRBD1. Germline assignment: CDR1 MNHEY and CDR2 SVGAGI. The CDR3 runs to 11 residues. After removal of 10 bases from V and 14 bases from J, the junction contained 11 bases not matched to a gene. The CDR3 DNA sequence: TGTGCCACCTCCCGGGACAGTTTAGTATATTTT. As protein: CATSRDSLVYF.

The CDR3 sequence is CASSQEMWGGGRTDTQYF. The CDR3 coding sequence is TGCGCCAGCAGCCAAGAGATGTGGGGCGGGGGGAGGACAGATACGCAGTATTTT. The chain recombines TRBV4-3 with TRBJ2-3; 8 nucleotides line up with TRBD2. Losses at the gene ends were 0 bases for V and 3 bases for J; bases not matched to a gene: 11. CDR3 length: 18 amino acids. Per the germline V gene, CDR1 is LGHNA and CDR2 is YSLEER.

The gene calls are TRBV18 and TRBJ1-4; 7 bases line up with TRBD1. J was trimmed by 8 bases and V by 2 bases; bases with no gene match: 8. Looked up from germline, CDR1 is KGHSH and CDR2 is LQKENI. The CDR3 length is 15 residues. In DNA form, the CDR3 reads TGTGCCAGCTCACCAGCGACAGGGTCTTGGGAAAAACTGTTTTTT. Translating it yields CASSPATGSWEKLFF.

This clone was recorded only once. The chain has TRBV5-5 and TRBJ1-5; D gene unclear. Looked up from germline, CDR1 is SGHKS and CDR2 is YYEKEE (reference sequence). Trimming pared 5 bases from V and 3 bases from J, leaving 9 bases between. This CDR3 is built from 13 residues. The CDR3 DNA reads TGTGCCAGCAGTCAAGACAACAATCAGCCCCAGCATTTT. Its protein product is CASSQDNNQPQHF. Looking up the rest from reference TRBV5-5 and TRBJ1-5 gives the full variable domain: DAGVTQSPTHLIKTRGQQVTLRCSPISGHKSVSWYQQVLGQGPQFIFQYYEKEERGRGNFPDRFSARQFPNYSSELNVNALLLGDSALYLCASSQDNNQPQHFGDGTRLSIL.

The chain recombines TRBV5-1 with TRBJ1-1, with D possibly matching TRBD1 (5 bases). Between the trimmed V and J ends, which lost 4 bases and 4 bases, there was a span of 20 bases. Germline V lookup: CDR1 SGHRS, CDR2 YFSETQ. The CDR3 runs to 16 residues. The DNA for the CDR3 is TGCGCCAGCAGCCCATCGATCGGAGGGGTCGGCACTGAAGCTTTCTTT. Its protein is CASSPSIGGVGTEAFF. The full variable domain, in which reference TRBV5-1 and TRBJ1-1 provide the parts outside the CDR3, is KAGVTQTPRYLIKTRGQQVTLSCSPISGHRSVSWYQQTPGQGLQFLFEYFSETQRNKGNFPGRFSGRQFSNSRSEMNVSTLELGDSALYLCASSPSIGGVGTEAFFGQGTRLTVV.

V and J are TRBV6-4 and TRBJ2-1, with a possible D match to TRBD2 (6 bases). The CDR3 runs 15 residues. Germline lookup yields CDR1 MRHNA and CDR2 SNTAGT. The V end lost 3 bases, the J end lost 4 bases, and 13 bases lay between the germline ends. In DNA, the CDR3 is TGTGCCAGCAGTGAAGCGGAGGGACGATACAATGAGCAGTTCTTC. This codes for CASSEAEGRYNEQFF.

The rearrangement links TRBV19 to TRBJ1-2, with 8 bases aligning to TRBD1. Germline V gene data show CDR1 as LNHDA and CDR2 as SQIVND (reference sequence). The V segment lost 5 bases and the J segment 6 bases; nucleotides outside the gene matches: 8. This CDR3 has 14 residues. Written as DNA, the CDR3 is TGTGCCAGTAGTCCCAGGACAGGGCTGGATGGCTACACCTTC. This translates into CASSPRTGLDGYTF.

This chain connects TRBV4-3 to TRBJ1-2, with D tentatively TRBD1 (5 bases). CDR3 length equals 15 residues. Trimming removed 0 bases at V and 7 bases at J, with 15 bases between. The germline gives CDR1 LGHNA, CDR2 YSLEER. The DNA of the CDR3 is TGCGCCAGCAGCCAAGATATGTCACAGGAGGGTGGCTACACCTTC. Protein product: CASSQDMSQEGGYTF.

V is TRBV3-1 (or the pseudogene TRBV3-2) and J is TRBJ2-3, with 9 bases identical to TRBD2. This CDR3 spans 16 amino acids. Germline loops: CDR1 LGHDT, CDR2 YNNKEL (reference sequence). J gave up 3 bases and V 1 base, and 5 bases lay outside the gene matches. CDR3 bases: TGTGCCAGCAGCCAAGGGGGACTAGCAGTAACAGATACGCAGTATTTT. Encoded protein: CASSQGGLAVTDTQYF.

The chain links TRBV2 to TRBJ2-5; 13 nucleotides agree with TRBD2. The CDR3 is 14 amino acids. The trim removed 6 bases at V and 9 bases at J, leaving 7 bases unmatched. Germline V gives CDR1 SNHLY, CDR2 FYNNEI. The CDR3 bases are TGTGCCAGCAGCGTGGGACTAGCGGGGCTAGCCCAGTACTTC. Protein sequence: CASSVGLAGLAQYF.

The DNA for the CDR3 is TGCGCCAGCAGCACCCGGGACAGGGGGAGCGGGGCTTTCTTT. Translating gives CASSTRDRGSGAFF. This chain uses TRBV5-1 with TRBJ1-1; 11 bases match TRBD1. This CDR3 region has 14 residues. Germline-derived CDR1 and CDR2 are SGHRS and YFSETQ. Trimming cost V 4 bases and J 11 bases; bases outside gene matches: 10.

The chain recombines TRBV5-1 with TRBJ1-6; D possibly corresponds to TRBD1 (6 bases). This CDR3 is built from 15 residues. Trimming cost V 0 bases and J 14 bases, with 18 bases left between them. From germline, CDR1 is SGHRS and CDR2 YFSETQ. DNA of the CDR3: TGCGCCAGCAGCTTGGTGGTTCAGGGGCCCGTAACCCTCCACTTT. Amino acids: CASSLVVQGPVTLHF.

The CDR3 DNA reads TGTGCCAGCAGCCAGCCATTACAGGGTTTTGGAGTCTACGAGCAGTACGTC. It specifies CASSQPLQGFGVYEQYV. The chain carries TRBV3-1 (or the pseudogene TRBV3-2) and TRBJ2-7, with D perhaps matching TRBD1 (6 bases). The CDR3 spans 17 residues. Germline CDR1 reads LGHDT; CDR2 reads YNNKEL (reference sequence). Trimming pared 3 bases from V and 3 bases from J, leaving 21 bases between.

The chain carries TRBV6-2 or TRBV6-3 and TRBJ2-7, with TRBD2 identical over 7 bases. Germline V gene lookup returns CDR1 MNHEY and CDR2 SVGEGT. There are 15 residues in the CDR3. The V and J ends lost 0 bases and 3 bases, in that order; junction bases with no gene match: 5. The CDR3 region is CASSYSTGGSYEQYV. The CDR3 nucleotides read TGTGCCAGCAGTTACTCGACGGGGGGAAGCTACGAGCAGTACGTC.

This clone was seen a single time. The chain joins TRBV2 to TRBJ1-5, with TRBD1 as a possible D gene (5 bases). The germline CDR1 and CDR2 sequences are SNHLY and FYNNEI. The germline V and J ends were trimmed by 3 bases and 1 base, with 10 bases remaining between them. There are 15 residues in the CDR3. CDR3 in amino acids: CASSEQGLSNQPQHF. In DNA, the CDR3 is TGTGCCAGCAGTGAGCAGGGATTGAGCAATCAGCCCCAGCATTTT.